This TCR beta chain was captured in a study of blood T cell repertoires in COVID-19. Across the study: The cDNA or gDNA used as material had been derived from T cells, B-cell-depleted T cells, or PBMCs.

As handled by the study authors: Estimation of nucleated cell counts was performed using reference gene primer amplification. The repertoire was sequenced with immunoSEQ multiplex PCR; TCRdb's copy has only in-frame clones and lacks some. That table gives V, J and clone size, and the DNA gave D and trimming. This sample yields around 180,000 clones, of which roughly 79% are seen a single time; less than 15% belongs to the top ten. In the case of this clone: A junction boundary mismatches the germline segment, possibly from a read error.

The TCR sequence derives from a woman older than 75 with COVID-19, enrolled during active disease. Sequences were obtained from peripheral blood.

The DNA of the CDR3 is TGTGCCAGCGGCTTTACGGAGCTCACTGAAGCTTTCTTT. It codes for CASGFTELTEAFF. The rearrangement uses TRBV7-8 and TRBJ1-1; D not certain. Germline-derived CDR1 and CDR2 are SGHVS and FQNEAQ. This CDR3 has 13 residues.